This T cell receptor (beta chain) was retrieved from a study of Ad26.COV2.S vaccination and SARS-CoV-2 variants. Study context: Recipients of Ad26.COV2.S got it intramuscularly, once or twice 56 days apart. Study conclusions and caveats: Participants given vaccine showed non-spike TCR breadth similar to that of placebo recipients. Compared with placebo recipients, vaccine recipients had higher spike-specific TCR breadth.

Treatment: some 20 received Ad26.COV2.S at low or high dose, single or two shots; a few received placebo; per-sample allocation not given. On day 63 after the first injection, vaccine and placebo recipients gave samples. Notes on this clone: Its antigen remains unknown.

Data came from immunoSEQ multiplex PCR; TCRdb stores just in-frame clones and leaves some out. The table lists approximately 480,000 clones, around nine tenths of them singletons. Looked up from germline, CDR1 is SGHDT and CDR2 is YYEEEE. This CDR3 is 13 amino acids long. The trim removed 4 bases at V and 3 bases at J, leaving 3 bases unmatched. The receptor was isolated from a person aged 18-60 years who received the Ad26.COV2.S COVID-19 vaccine or a placebo. The sequences come from peripheral blood, collected in a trial of Ad26.COV2.S vaccine versus placebo. This chain links TRBV5-6 with TRBJ1-2; 7 bases match TRBD1. In DNA, the CDR3 is TGTGCCAGCAGCGAGGGACAGTACTATGGCTACACCTTC. Amino acids: CASSEGQYYGYTF.